This T cell receptor beta chain was obtained from a study of T-cell memory formation after mild COVID-19. This CDR3 has 13 amino acids. V lost 0 bases to trimming and J lost 6 bases, with 6 bases between them. Looked up from germline, CDR1 is SGHRS and CDR2 is YFSETQ. TCRdb used MiXCR to reprocess the 5' RACE reads, holding one entry per CDR3 protein. The sample lists 550,000 to 700,000 distinct CDR3 sequences; around a sixth were seen once. This chain connects TRBV5-1 to TRBJ1-4; maybe TRBD1 (5 bases). The receptor comes from an adult woman who had mild COVID-19 (a few samples of this study predate the infection). Cell type and time point are not known. The sequencing input was PBMCs or a T cell subset sorted from them (not recorded which). In DNA, the CDR3 is TGCGCCAGCAGCTTGGCAGGGTATGAAAAACTGTTTTTT. This codes for CASSLAGYEKLFF.